This TCR beta chain was captured by sequencing in a study of shared clonotypes between healthy human individuals. It was CD45RO-negative cells, positively selected for CCR7, that made up naive CD8 cells, with terminally differentiated effector memory CD45RA+ cells excluded. Concerning this clone: No antigen is known for it.

Method: immunoSEQ multiplex PCR; TCRdb's copy keeps in-frame clones and lacks some. The data hold roughly 2.1 million clones, with 85% to 95% observed a single time. Study findings and constraints: Between several donors, naive CD4 clonotypes were shared at a level of approximately 5%.

After removal of 8 bases from V and 1 base from J, the junction contained 3 bases not matched to a gene. Germline V lookup: CDR1 PRHDT, CDR2 FYEKMQ (reference sequence). This CDR3 region has 15 residues. The TCR was taken from a man younger than 30 in good health. Some clones in this sample may be carry-over from other donors' samples. The chain carries TRBV13 and TRBJ2-2; 11 bases are a match to TRBD2. Sequencing used naive CD8+ T cells from PBMCs. CDR3: CASQTSGRNTGELFF. In nucleotides, the CDR3 is TGTGCCAGCCAAACTAGCGGGAGGAACACCGGGGAGCTGTTTTTT.